These 15 T cell receptor beta chains were all obtained from the same sample, sequenced in a study of blood T cell repertoires in COVID-19. TCRdb's table, derived via immunoSEQ multiplex PCR, lists solely in-frame clones and lacks some. The repertoire consists of 300,000 to 350,000 clones, with 80% to 90% occurring once and the leading ten covering about 6%. Sequenced material: peripheral blood. These receptors all come from a woman between 50 and 59 years old with COVID-19, enrolled during active disease.

The chain combines TRBV6-2 or TRBV6-3 with TRBJ1-5; D is perhaps TRBD1 (5 bases). Germline loops: CDR1 MNHEY, CDR2 SVGEGT. CDR3 length: 14 amino acids. Trimming removed 4 bases at V and 4 bases at J, with 11 bases between. CDR3 amino acids: CASSSWGGNQPQHF. CDR3 in DNA: TGTGCCAGCAGTTCCTGGGGGGGGAATCAGCCCCAGCATTTT.

The V and J genes are TRBV9 and TRBJ1-1; 7 bases fit TRBD1. The CDR3 runs to 14 residues. Germline V gene sequence: CDR1 SGDLS, CDR2 YYNGEE. The V gene end was trimmed by 4 bases and the J gene end by 4 bases; junction bases not matched to a gene: 7. The CDR3 reads CASSPHQGGTEAFF. The CDR3 region has the DNA TGTGCCAGCAGCCCACATCAGGGGGGCACTGAAGCTTTCTTT.

The genes are TRBV25-1 and TRBJ1-6; 7 bases map to TRBD1. This CDR3 is 15 amino acids long. The germline V gene encodes CDR1 MGHDK and CDR2 SYGVNS. Germline trimming cut 1 base from V and 9 bases from J; bases unmatched to any gene: 6. The CDR3 here is CASSELRQGGSPLHF. The DNA for the CDR3 is TGTGCCAGCAGTGAATTGAGACAGGGAGGTTCACCCCTCCACTTT.

The V and J genes are TRBV18 and TRBJ2-7; D is perhaps TRBD2 (6 bases). The germline V gene encodes CDR1 KGHSH and CDR2 LQKENI. The V gene lost 0 bases and the J gene lost 2 bases, with 8 bases spanning the gap. This CDR3 is 14 amino acids long. The CDR3 spells CASSPPTSPYEQYF. The CDR3 nucleotides read TGTGCCAGCTCACCACCCACTAGCCCCTACGAGCAGTACTTC.

The chain is built from TRBV29-1 and TRBJ2-7; the match to TRBD2 covers 7 bases. The trim removed 6 bases at V and 0 bases at J, leaving 8 bases unmatched. CDR1 is SQVTM and CDR2 is ANQGSEA in the germline V gene. The CDR3 sequence is 14 residues long. The CDR3 is CSVLTRTSSYEQYF. The CDR3 nucleotides are TGCAGCGTCCTTACGAGGACTAGCTCCTACGAGCAGTACTTC.

V usage is TRBV7-6 and J usage is TRBJ2-5; 7 bases line up with TRBD2. V shed 2 bases and J 2 bases; nucleotides not matched to a gene: 5. Germline-derived CDR1 and CDR2 are SGHVS and FNYEAQ. The CDR3 is 15 residues long. Here the CDR3 DNA reads TGTGCCAGCAGCTTATCAGGGCGGGGGCAAGAGACCCAGTACTTC. Protein: CASSLSGRGQETQYF.

The CDR3 coding sequence is TGTGCCACCAGTGATTTGCGGGGGTCTGAGCAGTTCTTC. Its translation is CATSDLRGSEQFF. The rearrangement uses TRBV24-1 and TRBJ2-1; D is possibly TRBD2 (6 bases). The CDR3 has 13 residues. CDR1 and CDR2 (germline): KGHDR, SFDVKD. Trimming cost V 0 bases and J 9 bases, with 8 bases left between them.

This chain uses TRBV5-1 with TRBJ2-2; 11 bases fit TRBD2. With 4 bases clipped from V and 1 base from J, the junction kept 3 bases outside the gene matches. CDR1 and CDR2 from the germline V gene are SGHRS and YFSETQ. The CDR3 sequence is 16 residues long. CDR3: CASSRTSGGNTGELFF. As DNA, the CDR3 is TGCGCCAGCAGCCGCACTAGCGGGGGGAACACCGGGGAGCTGTTTTTT.

V is TRBV5-1 and J is TRBJ1-1; TRBD1 matches at 10 bases. V shed 4 bases and J 5 bases; nucleotides not matched to a gene: 5. The CDR3 extends over 14 amino acids. From germline, CDR1 is SGHRS and CDR2 YFSETQ. For the CDR3, the DNA is TGCGCCAGCAGCGTGGGACAGGGGAGGACTGAAGCTTTCTTT. Residues: CASSVGQGRTEAFF.

The V call is TRBV12-5, the J call TRBJ2-2; 7 bases match TRBD1. CDR3 length: 18 residues. The germline gives CDR1 LGHNT, CDR2 FRNRAP. The V gene end was trimmed by 7 bases and the J gene end by 1 base; junction bases not matched to a gene: 15. The CDR3 region is CASAPDRVHRGNTGELFF. Here the CDR3 DNA reads TGTGCTAGTGCCCCCGACAGGGTTCATCGCGGGAACACCGGGGAGCTGTTTTTT.

The rearrangement uses TRBV19 and TRBJ2-4; 9 nucleotides line up with TRBD2. The CDR3 covers 17 residues. V lost 1 base, J lost 7 bases, and 11 bases stayed unmatched. Germline-derived CDR1 and CDR2 are LNHDA and SQIVND (reference sequence). CDR3 protein: CASSIGKASGAGNIQYF. As DNA, the CDR3 is TGTGCCAGTAGTATAGGGAAGGCTAGCGGGGCCGGGAACATTCAGTACTTC.

J is TRBJ2-1 and V is TRBV5-4; 7 positions agree with TRBD2. The germline CDR1 and CDR2 sequences are SGHNT and YYREEE (reference sequence). With 4 bases clipped from V and 3 bases from J, the junction kept 7 bases outside the gene matches. The CDR3 totals 15 residues. The DNA of the CDR3 is TGTGCCAGCAGCCTTCGGACTAGGGTCTACAATGAGCAGTTCTTC. This sequence encodes CASSLRTRVYNEQFF.

As DNA, the CDR3 is TGTGCCAGCAGACTAACTAGCGGGAGTACGGGCGAGCAGTACTTC. Residues: CASRLTSGSTGEQYF. The chain carries TRBV6-5 and TRBJ2-7, with 11 bases identical to TRBD2. This CDR3 contains 15 residues. Losses at the gene ends were 6 bases for V and 6 bases for J; bases not matched to a gene: 10. Germline CDR1 MNHEY, CDR2 SVGAGI.

V and J are TRBV9 and TRBJ1-3, with D possibly TRBD1 on 5 matching bases. Trimming pared 0 bases from V and 2 bases from J, leaving 12 bases between. Germline CDR1 and CDR2: SGDLS and YYNGEE. This CDR3 spans 16 amino acids. The CDR3 sequence is CASSVVNQGAGNTIYF. In nucleotides, the CDR3 is TGTGCCAGCAGCGTAGTAAATCAAGGGGCTGGAAACACCATATATTTT.

V gene TRBV9 combines with J gene TRBJ2-5; D unresolved. This CDR3 spans 15 amino acids. The V and J ends lost 0 bases and 1 base respectively, with 10 bases between them. Per the germline V gene, CDR1 is SGDLS and CDR2 is YYNGEE. CDR3 in DNA: TGTGCCAGCAGCGTAGGGCAGGCCACCCAAGAGACCCAGTACTTC. This encodes CASSVGQATQETQYF.